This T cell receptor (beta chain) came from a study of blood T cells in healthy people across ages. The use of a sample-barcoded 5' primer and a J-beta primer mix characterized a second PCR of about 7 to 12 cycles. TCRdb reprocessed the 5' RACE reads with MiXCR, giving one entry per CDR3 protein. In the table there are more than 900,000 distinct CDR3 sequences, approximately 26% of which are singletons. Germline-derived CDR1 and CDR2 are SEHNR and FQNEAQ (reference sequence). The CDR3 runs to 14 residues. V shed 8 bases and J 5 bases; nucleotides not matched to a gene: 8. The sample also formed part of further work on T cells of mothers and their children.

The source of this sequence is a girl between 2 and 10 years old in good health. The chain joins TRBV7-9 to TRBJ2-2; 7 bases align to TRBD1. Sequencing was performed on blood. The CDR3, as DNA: TGTGCCAGCCACCTACAGGGGACAACCGGGGAGCTGTTTTTT. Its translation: CASHLQGTTGELFF.